These 26 T cell receptor beta chains originate from one sample sequenced in a study of cytomegalovirus exposure and HLA in healthy donors. The PCR contained 60 Vbeta and 13 Jbeta primers. The table came from immunoSEQ multiplex PCR; TCRdb's copy has only in-frame clones and leaves some out. The data show 130,000 to 150,000 clones, about 80% seen once. Sequencing input: PBMCs. The receptors here all came from a man aged 35 to 55 in good health and CMV-seronegative.

The chain has TRBV9 and TRBJ2-5, with 8 bases fitting TRBD2. V gave up 0 bases and J gave up 5 bases; unmatched junction bases: 6. The CDR3 length is 15 residues. Germline CDR1 is SGDLS and CDR2 is YYNGEE. The CDR3 nucleotides read TGTGCCAGCAGCGTAGCGGGGGGGCTGGGGGAGACCCAGTACTTC. This translates into CASSVAGGLGETQYF. The entire variable domain, with the rest obtained from reference TRBV9 and TRBJ2-5, is as follows: DSGVTQTPKHLITATGQRVTLRCSPRSGDLSVYWYQQSLDQGLQFLIQYYNGEERAKGNILERFSAQQFPDLHSELNLSSLELGDSALYFCASSVAGGLGETQYFGPGTRLLVL.

The rearrangement links TRBV7-2 to TRBJ2-7; 7 bases agree with TRBD1. The length of the CDR3 is 14 residues. Trimming removed 5 bases from V and 5 bases from J; junction bases left unmatched: 9. Germline CDR1 and CDR2: SGHTA and FQGNSA. Here the CDR3 reads CASSPQTTGNEQYF. For the CDR3, the DNA is TGTGCCAGCAGCCCACAGACGACAGGGAACGAGCAGTACTTC.

About this clone: Sequence at one end of the junction differs from germline and may be a read error. CDR3: CASKQDYGYPF. The CDR3 DNA is TGTGCCAGCAAACAGGACTATGGCTACCCCTTC. The chain uses TRBV27 and TRBJ1-2, with TRBD1 as a possible D gene (5 bases). The germline CDR1 and CDR2 sequences are MNHEY and SMNVEV (reference sequence). The CDR3 has 11 amino acids.

V gene TRBV5-1 combines with J gene TRBJ2-5, with D tentatively TRBD2 (7 bases). Germline assignment: CDR1 SGHRS and CDR2 YFSETQ. The CDR3 is made up of 16 amino acids. The germline V and J ends were trimmed by 3 bases and 2 bases, with 17 bases remaining between them. The CDR3 spells CASSSFWAGAQETQYF. As DNA, the CDR3 is TGCGCCAGCAGCTCCTTTTGGGCGGGGGCTCAAGAGACCCAGTACTTC.

The rearrangement uses TRBV7-3 and TRBJ2-2; D unresolved. The germline V and J ends were trimmed by 5 bases and 1 base, with 14 bases remaining between them. From germline, CDR1 is SGHTA and CDR2 FQGTGA. The CDR3 contains 16 residues. CDR3 DNA sequence: TGTGCCAGCAGCACCCTTCCCAGAAAGAACACCGGGGAGCTGTTTTTT. This gives the protein CASSTLPRKNTGELFF.

This clone is a singleton in its sample. The chain joins TRBV5-6 to TRBJ2-2, with 12 bases lining up with TRBD2. Germline loops: CDR1 SGHDT, CDR2 YYEEEE. With V trimmed by 4 bases and J by 2 bases, 6 bases remained unmatched. The CDR3 contains 17 residues. The CDR3 loop is CASSTRTSGANTGELFF. In DNA form, the CDR3 reads TGTGCCAGCAGCACCAGGACTAGCGGGGCAAACACCGGGGAGCTGTTTTTT.

CDR3 in DNA: TGTGCCAGCAGCCCCTACAGGGTGGAACAGCCCCAGCATTTT. The encoded protein is CASSPYRVEQPQHF. The chain joins TRBV5-5 to TRBJ1-5; a weak D match, TRBD1 (6 bases). The V gene lost 4 bases and the J gene lost 7 bases, with 15 bases spanning the gap. Germline V lookup: CDR1 SGHKS, CDR2 YYEKEE (reference sequence). The CDR3 runs 14 residues. Complete variable domain (other parts from reference TRBV5-5 and TRBJ1-5): DAGVTQSPTHLIKTRGQQVTLRCSPISGHKSVSWYQQVLGQGPQFIFQYYEKEERGRGNFPDRFSARQFPNYSSELNVNALLLGDSALYLCASSPYRVEQPQHFGDGTRLSIL.

This sequence joins TRBV28 and TRBJ2-7, with 8 bases matching TRBD2. Germline V gene lookup returns CDR1 MDHEN and CDR2 SYDVKM. The V and J ends lost 3 bases and 3 bases, in that order; junction bases with no gene match: 4. CDR3 length equals 14 residues. The CDR3 sequence: CASSLRSGGYEQYF. In DNA, the CDR3 is TGTGCCAGCAGTTTGAGGAGCGGGGGCTACGAGCAGTACTTC.

The chain links TRBV15 to TRBJ1-3, with a weak D call TRBD1 (6 bases). The CDR3 extends over 14 amino acids. CDR1 and CDR2 from the germline V gene are LNHNV and YYDKDF (reference sequence). Trimming shortened V by 4 bases and J by 5 bases, and 12 bases separated the two germline ends. DNA for the CDR3: TGTGCCACCAGCAATGACAGGTTCAGAAACACCATATATTTT. It specifies CATSNDRFRNTIYF.

The chain carries TRBV9 and TRBJ2-7, with TRBD1 matching over 9 bases. Germline V gene sequence: CDR1 SGDLS, CDR2 YYNGEE. The trim removed 3 bases at V and 1 base at J, leaving 5 bases unmatched. This CDR3 is 15 amino acids long. This CDR3 reads CASSADRGWSYEQYF. The CDR3 bases are TGTGCCAGCAGCGCTGACAGGGGGTGGTCCTACGAGCAGTACTTC.

The sample holds one count of this clone. The chain links TRBV9 to TRBJ2-3; 9 bases line up with TRBD1. The length of the CDR3 is 17 residues. From germline, CDR1 is SGDLS and CDR2 YYNGEE. Trimming at V came to 3 bases and at J to 5 bases, leaving 13 bases not matched to a gene. This CDR3 reads CASSAQPGQGGVDTQYF. The CDR3 region has the DNA TGTGCCAGCAGCGCGCAACCGGGACAGGGAGGGGTAGATACGCAGTATTTT.

This clone was detected only a few times. The V and J genes are TRBV5-1 and TRBJ1-1, with TRBD1 matching over 9 bases. The CDR3 has 15 residues. V dropped 0 bases and J dropped 10; count of bases not matched to a gene: 10. Germline CDR1 reads SGHRS; CDR2 reads YFSETQ. CDR3 nucleotides: TGCGCCAGCAGCTTGGAGCTGGGACAGGGCAAAAGAGCTTTCTTT. It encodes CASSLELGQGKRAFF. The variable domain in full, completed from reference TRBV5-1 and TRBJ1-1, reads KAGVTQTPRYLIKTRGQQVTLSCSPISGHRSVSWYQQTPGQGLQFLFEYFSETQRNKGNFPGRFSGRQFSNSRSEMNVSTLELGDSALYLCASSLELGQGKRAFFGQGTRLTVV.

The sample holds one count of this clone. The chain uses TRBV13 and TRBJ2-5; a possible D gene is TRBD1 (7 bases). Germline values: CDR1 PRHDT, CDR2 FYEKMQ (reference sequence). This CDR3 contains 16 residues. V dropped 4 bases and J dropped 4 bases, with 19 bases sitting between them. As DNA, the CDR3 is TGTGCCAGCAGCTCCCGAAGACAGGGAGGAGGAGAGACCCAGTACTTC. Translated: CASSSRRQGGGETQYF.

The chain combines TRBV7-2 with TRBJ1-1, with 8 positions matching TRBD1. From germline, CDR1 is SGHTA and CDR2 FQGNSA. CDR3 length: 15 amino acids. The junction had 7 bases not matched to a gene; V was cut back by 3 bases and J by 4 bases. CDR3 DNA: TGTGCCAGCAGCTTGGGGCAGGGGGCGCGCACTGAAGCTTTCTTT. This translates into CASSLGQGARTEAFF.

The genes are TRBV2 and TRBJ1-5, with D unclear. The CDR3 is made up of 12 amino acids. V lost 4 bases, J lost 5 bases, and 6 bases lay in between. CDR1 is SNHLY, CDR2 FYNNEI, per germline. Here the CDR3 reads CASSGGYQPQHF. The DNA for the CDR3 is TGTGCCAGCAGTGGAGGGTATCAGCCCCAGCATTTT.

This chain uses TRBV5-4 with TRBJ2-7, with 8 bases aligning to TRBD1. The V gene's germline CDR1 is SGHNT and CDR2 YYREEE (reference sequence). This CDR3 has 14 residues. The trim removed 4 bases at V and 3 bases at J, leaving 6 bases unmatched. The CDR3 coding sequence is TGTGCCAGCAGCCTTGGACAGGGATTCTACGAGCAGTACTTC. Its translation: CASSLGQGFYEQYF.

The chain has TRBV29-1 and TRBJ2-5; tentatively, D is TRBD2 (7 bases). This CDR3 region has 16 residues. In germline, CDR1 is SQVTM, CDR2 ANQGSEA. V was cut by 4 bases and J by 0 bases, with 18 bases left in between. The CDR3 coding sequence is TGCAGCGTTGGGGGGCGGGGACTAAAGTACCAAGAGACCCAGTACTTC. It codes for CSVGGRGLKYQETQYF.

The sample holds one count of this clone. The chain recombines TRBV7-9 with TRBJ1-2; possibly TRBD1 for D (5 bases). The CDR3 length is 15 residues. Germline V gene sequence: CDR1 SEHNR, CDR2 FQNEAQ (reference sequence). Deletions cut 1 base from V and 4 bases from J, with 13 bases between. CDR3 loop: CASSLVGREGYGYTF. The CDR3 region has the DNA TGTGCCAGCAGCTTAGTGGGCAGGGAAGGCTATGGCTACACCTTC.

The gene calls are TRBV6-6 and TRBJ1-2; no definite D call. CDR3 length: 11 residues. V lost 6 bases to trimming and J lost 8 bases, with 10 bases between them. The germline V gene encodes CDR1 MNHNY and CDR2 SVGAGI (reference sequence). In DNA, the CDR3 is TGTGCCAGCAGCGGTGCGGGGGGCTACACCTTC. Amino acid sequence: CASSGAGGYTF.

The rearrangement links TRBV5-1 to TRBJ1-1; 7 positions agree with TRBD1. V shed 0 bases and J 1 base; nucleotides not matched to a gene: 12. CDR1 is SGHRS and CDR2 is YFSETQ in the germline V gene. The CDR3 contains 18 residues. The CDR3: CASSLATSPGQRNTEAFF. The DNA for the CDR3 is TGCGCCAGCAGCTTGGCGACGTCCCCGGGACAGCGGAACACTGAAGCTTTCTTT.

This chain uses TRBV7-9 with TRBJ1-1; the D gene is possibly TRBD1 (6 bases). Trimming cost V 2 bases and J 7 bases, with 11 bases left between them. This CDR3 spans 13 amino acids. CDR1 is SEHNR, CDR2 FQNEAQ, per germline (reference sequence). Here the CDR3 reads CASSLTGFGEAFF. For the CDR3, the DNA is TGTGCCAGCAGCTTAACAGGGTTCGGTGAAGCTTTCTTT.

The chain combines TRBV10-3 with TRBJ2-4, with unresolved D. This CDR3 spans 13 amino acids. Germline assignment: CDR1 ENHRY and CDR2 SYGVKD. V lost 5 bases and J lost 7, with 12 bases in between. CDR3 sequence (DNA): TGTGCCATCAGTTCTCCACAGTCGAACATTCAGTACTTC. It specifies CAISSPQSNIQYF.

The chain uses TRBV28 and TRBJ2-3; the match to TRBD2 covers 8 bases. The V gene's germline CDR1 is MDHEN and CDR2 SYDVKM. Trimming removed 10 bases from V and 4 bases from J; junction bases left unmatched: 10. This CDR3 contains 14 residues. This chain's CDR3 is CATKGSGVSDTQYF. The DNA for the CDR3 is TGTGCCACCAAAGGTAGCGGGGTTTCAGATACGCAGTATTTT.

The rearrangement uses TRBV7-2 and TRBJ2-3, with 8 bases identical to TRBD1. The germline V gene encodes CDR1 SGHTA and CDR2 FQGNSA. This CDR3 is built from 14 residues. V lost 5 bases, J lost 5 bases, and 6 bases stayed unmatched. The CDR3 protein is CASSPGQGGDTQYF. As DNA, the CDR3 is TGTGCCAGCAGCCCCGGACAGGGTGGAGATACGCAGTATTTT.

J is TRBJ2-7 and V is TRBV5-5; 8 bases are a match to TRBD2. Germline loops: CDR1 SGHKS, CDR2 YYEKEE (reference sequence). CDR3 length: 16 residues. Losses at the gene ends were 4 bases for V and 0 bases for J; bases not matched to a gene: 9. The chain's CDR3 is CASSPGGAGSSYEQYF. CDR3 nucleotide sequence: TGTGCCAGCAGCCCCGGGGGGGCAGGCTCCTCCTACGAGCAGTACTTC.

The gene calls are TRBV29-1 and TRBJ1-1, with 9 bases matching TRBD1. The V gene's germline CDR1 is SQVTM and CDR2 ANQGSEA. The length of the CDR3 is 13 residues. The ends lost 7 bases at V and 1 base at J; junction bases unmatched: 4. CDR3 DNA: TGCAGCGGGGGGGACAGGGCGAACACTGAAGCTTTCTTT. Its translation: CSGGDRANTEAFF.